This T cell receptor beta chain was sequenced during a study of blood T cells in healthy people across ages. Study-level information: For every two T cells, template switching captured about one barcoded beta molecule.

As for this clonotype: No antigen is known for it.

Study conclusions and caveats: Without sorted subsets, naive and antigen-experienced compartments could not be conclusively compared.

Using a J-beta primer mix together with a sample-barcoded 5' primer, a second PCR was run for roughly 6 to 12 cycles. Researchers report that each sample yielded at least 2.5 million CDR3-containing paired-end reads. TCRdb processed the 5' RACE reads anew with MiXCR; each CDR3 protein has one entry. The data hold around 990,000 distinct CDR3 sequences, with about 25% observed a single time. In germline, CDR1 is LNHNV, CDR2 YYDKDF (reference sequence). This CDR3 contains 15 residues. V was shortened by 4 bases and J by 4 bases, with 14 bases between the two germline ends. This same sample was also taken into another study, of T cells of mothers and their children.

The source is a girl aged 2-10 years in good health. The V call is TRBV15, the J call TRBJ1-5; a weak D match, TRBD1 (5 bases). The sequencing sample was made of blood. In DNA, the CDR3 is TGTGCCACCAGCATCGCTCGCGGGGGGAATCAGCCCCAGCATTTT. This codes for CATSIARGGNQPQHF.